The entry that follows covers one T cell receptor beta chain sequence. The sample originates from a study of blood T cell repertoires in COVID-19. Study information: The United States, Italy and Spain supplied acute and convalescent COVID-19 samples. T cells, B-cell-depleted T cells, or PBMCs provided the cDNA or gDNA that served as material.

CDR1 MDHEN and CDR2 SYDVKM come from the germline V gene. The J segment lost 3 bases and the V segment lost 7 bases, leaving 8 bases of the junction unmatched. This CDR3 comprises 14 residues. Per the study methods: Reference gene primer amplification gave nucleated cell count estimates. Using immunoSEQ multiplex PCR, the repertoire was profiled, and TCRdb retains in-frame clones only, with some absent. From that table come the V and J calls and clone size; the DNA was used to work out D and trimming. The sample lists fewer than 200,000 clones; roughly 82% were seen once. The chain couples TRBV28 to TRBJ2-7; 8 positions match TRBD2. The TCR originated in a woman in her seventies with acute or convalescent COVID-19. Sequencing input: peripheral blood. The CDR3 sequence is CASTRSGSVYEQYF. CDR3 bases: TGTGCCAGCACCCGAAGCGGGAGTGTCTACGAGCAGTACTTC.